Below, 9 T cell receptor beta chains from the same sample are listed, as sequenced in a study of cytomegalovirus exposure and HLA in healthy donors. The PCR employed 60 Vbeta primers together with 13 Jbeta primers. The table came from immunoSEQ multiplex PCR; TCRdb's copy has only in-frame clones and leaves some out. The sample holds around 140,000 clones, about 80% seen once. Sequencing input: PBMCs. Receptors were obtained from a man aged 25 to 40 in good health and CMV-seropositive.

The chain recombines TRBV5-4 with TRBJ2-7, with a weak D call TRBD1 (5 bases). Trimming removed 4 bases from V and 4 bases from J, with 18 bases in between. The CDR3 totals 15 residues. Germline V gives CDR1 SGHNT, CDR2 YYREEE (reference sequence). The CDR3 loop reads CASSPTQGAIYEQYF. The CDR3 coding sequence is TGTGCCAGCAGCCCCACCCAGGGCGCAATTTACGAGCAGTACTTC.

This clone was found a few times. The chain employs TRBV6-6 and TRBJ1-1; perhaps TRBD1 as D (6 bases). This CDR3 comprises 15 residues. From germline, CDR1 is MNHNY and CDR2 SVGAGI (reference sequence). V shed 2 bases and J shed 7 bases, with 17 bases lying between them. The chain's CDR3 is CASSYGQLNWVEAFF. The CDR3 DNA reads TGTGCCAGCAGTTACGGACAGTTAAATTGGGTTGAAGCTTTCTTT.

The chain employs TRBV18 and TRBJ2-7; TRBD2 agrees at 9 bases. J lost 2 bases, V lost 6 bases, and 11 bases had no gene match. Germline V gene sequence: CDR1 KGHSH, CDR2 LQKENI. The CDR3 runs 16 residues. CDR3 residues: CASSPLPSGATYEQYF. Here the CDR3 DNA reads TGTGCCAGCTCGCCCCTTCCTAGCGGGGCTACCTACGAGCAGTACTTC.

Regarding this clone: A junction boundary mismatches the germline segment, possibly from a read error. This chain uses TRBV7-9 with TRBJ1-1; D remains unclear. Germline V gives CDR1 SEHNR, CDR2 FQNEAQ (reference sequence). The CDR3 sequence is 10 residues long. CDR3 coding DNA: TGTTCCAGTTCCGGGACTGAAGCTTTCTTT. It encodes CSSSGTEAFF.

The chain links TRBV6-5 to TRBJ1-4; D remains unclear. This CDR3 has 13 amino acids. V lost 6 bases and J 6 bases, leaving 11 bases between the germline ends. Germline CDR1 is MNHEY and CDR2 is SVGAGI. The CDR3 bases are TGTGCCAGCAGCCGGGAGGCATATGAAAAACTGTTTTTT. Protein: CASSREAYEKLFF.

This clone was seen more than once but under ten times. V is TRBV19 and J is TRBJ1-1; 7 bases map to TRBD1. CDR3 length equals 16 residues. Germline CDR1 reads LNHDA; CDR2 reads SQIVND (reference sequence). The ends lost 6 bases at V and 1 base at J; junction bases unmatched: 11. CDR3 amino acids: CASSPRQGTRNTEAFF. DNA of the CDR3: TGTGCCAGTAGCCCAAGACAGGGAACTCGGAACACTGAAGCTTTCTTT.

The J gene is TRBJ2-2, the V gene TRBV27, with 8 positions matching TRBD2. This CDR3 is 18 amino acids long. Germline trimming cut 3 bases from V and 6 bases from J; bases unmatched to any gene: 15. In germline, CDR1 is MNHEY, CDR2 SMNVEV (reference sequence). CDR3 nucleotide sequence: TGTGCCAGCAGTTTCAGGTTAGCGGGGCACAGTGCCGCCGGGGAGCTGTTTTTT. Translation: CASSFRLAGHSAAGELFF.

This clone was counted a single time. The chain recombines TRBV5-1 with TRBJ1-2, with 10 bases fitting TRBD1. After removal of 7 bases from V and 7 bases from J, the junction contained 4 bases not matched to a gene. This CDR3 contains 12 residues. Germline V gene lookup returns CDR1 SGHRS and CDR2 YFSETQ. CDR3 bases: TGCGCCAGCCGGGGGACAGGGGCTGGCTACACCTTC. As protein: CASRGTGAGYTF. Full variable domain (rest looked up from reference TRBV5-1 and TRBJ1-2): KAGVTQTPRYLIKTRGQQVTLSCSPISGHRSVSWYQQTPGQGLQFLFEYFSETQRNKGNFPGRFSGRQFSNSRSEMNVSTLELGDSALYLCASRGTGAGYTFGSGTRLTVV.

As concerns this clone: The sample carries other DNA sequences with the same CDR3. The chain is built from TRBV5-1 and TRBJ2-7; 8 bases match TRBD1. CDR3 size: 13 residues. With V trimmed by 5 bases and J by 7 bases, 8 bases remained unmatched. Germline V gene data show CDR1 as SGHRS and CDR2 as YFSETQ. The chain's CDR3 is CASRISGGQEQYF. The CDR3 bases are TGCGCCAGCAGGATTTCAGGGGGCCAGGAGCAGTACTTC.